The 2 T cell receptor beta chains reported below all come from one sample, sequenced in a study of shared clonotypes between healthy human individuals. Libraries were prepared by immunoSEQ multiplex PCR; TCRdb keeps only in-frame clonotypes and omits some of them. The data show roughly 640,000 clones, with approximately 79% seen just once and over 1.5% held by the top ten. Sequenced sample: memory CD4+ T cells sorted from blood. Subset indicated: CD45RA-negative fraction. These TCRs come from a woman younger than 45 in good health.

V gene TRBV5-1 combines with J gene TRBJ2-1, with TRBD2 identical over 13 bases. In germline, CDR1 is SGHRS, CDR2 YFSETQ. This CDR3 region has 14 residues. The V and J ends lost 6 bases and 7 bases, in that order; junction bases with no gene match: 4. The CDR3 region is CASTPLAGGNEQFF. Written as DNA, the CDR3 is TGCGCCAGCACCCCACTAGCGGGAGGGAATGAGCAGTTCTTC.

The chain joins TRBV28 to TRBJ1-2; 7 bases are a match to TRBD1. The length of the CDR3 is 15 residues. Germline CDR1 is MDHEN and CDR2 is SYDVKM. After removal of 4 bases from V and 3 bases from J, the junction contained 8 bases not matched to a gene. The CDR3 is CASSSFPQGDYGYTF. DNA for the CDR3: TGTGCCAGCAGTTCCTTCCCCCAGGGGGACTATGGCTACACCTTC.